This T cell receptor beta chain was retrieved from a study of shared clonotypes between healthy human individuals. Study-level points and caveats: Non-shared clonotypes were found to have lower generation probabilities than the clonotypes that were shared by all four of the sorted-subset donors.

Worth noting for this clone: The antigen is unknown.

The protocol was immunoSEQ multiplex PCR, while the TCRdb copy is restricted to in-frame clones and leaves out a portion. The repertoire includes about 1 million clones, approximately 76% of them detected once, and 1.4% to 1.5% sits in the top ten. This CDR3 spans 13 amino acids. Germline values: CDR1 GTSNPN, CDR2 SVGIG (reference sequence). The ends were cut back, 2 bases at V and 4 bases at J, with 9 bases in the middle. This sequence originates from a man younger than 35 in good health. The chain is built from TRBV30 and TRBJ2-1; the D is unclear. The specimen sequenced was memory CD4+ T cells sorted from blood. The subset is: CD45RA-negative fraction. This chain's CDR3 is CAWSFPLYNEQFF. The CDR3 bases are TGTGCCTGGAGTTTCCCCTTATACAATGAGCAGTTCTTC.